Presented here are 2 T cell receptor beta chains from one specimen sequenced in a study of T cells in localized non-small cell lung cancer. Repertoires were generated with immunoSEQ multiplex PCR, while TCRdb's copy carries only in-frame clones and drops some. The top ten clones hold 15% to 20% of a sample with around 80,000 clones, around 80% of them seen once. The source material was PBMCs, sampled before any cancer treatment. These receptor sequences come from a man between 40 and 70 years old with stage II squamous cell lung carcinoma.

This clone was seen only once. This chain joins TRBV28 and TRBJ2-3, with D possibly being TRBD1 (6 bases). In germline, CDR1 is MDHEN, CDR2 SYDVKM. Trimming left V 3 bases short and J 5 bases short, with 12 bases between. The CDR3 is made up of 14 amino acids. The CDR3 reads CASSFSGVGDTQYF. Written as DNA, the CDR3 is TGTGCCAGCAGTTTTTCAGGGGTGGGAGATACGCAGTATTTT.

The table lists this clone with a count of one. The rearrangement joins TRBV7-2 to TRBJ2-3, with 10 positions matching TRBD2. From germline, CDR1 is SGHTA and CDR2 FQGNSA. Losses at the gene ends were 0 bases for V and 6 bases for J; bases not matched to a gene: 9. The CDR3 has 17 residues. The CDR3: CASSLASLAGAVDTQYF. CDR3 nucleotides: TGTGCCAGCAGCTTAGCTAGCCTAGCGGGAGCTGTGGATACGCAGTATTTT.